The text below deals with one T cell receptor (beta chain). Its antigen is undetermined. Only in-frame clones appear in the TCRdb table, and some are missing; sequencing was by immunoSEQ multiplex PCR. Among about 480,000 clones listed, over 75% were seen once. This sample was taken from a study of shared clonotypes between healthy human individuals. About the study: Donor composition was a couple of women and a few men, aged 18 to 49.

The CDR3 extends over 16 amino acids. V was pared by 0 bases and J by 0 bases, with 2 bases of the junction left unmatched. Per the germline V gene, CDR1 is LNHNV and CDR2 is YYDKDF (reference sequence). General study findings and limits: Apart from blood, nothing was sampled; tissue repertoires likely differ. Few donors limited the genetic and exposure-history diversity represented.

Those who donated were healthy HIV-negative adults, with no recent acute infections or vaccinations reported. The receptor was isolated from a woman aged 40-49 years in good health. Some clones in this sample may be carry-over from other donors' samples. Specimen: PBMCs. The chain combines TRBV15 with TRBJ2-3; TRBD2 agrees at 8 bases. The CDR3 loop is CATSRDSSGSTDTQYF. The CDR3 DNA sequence: TGTGCCACCAGCAGAGATTCTAGCGGGAGCACAGATACGCAGTATTTT.